This record covers a single T cell receptor (beta chain). As yet, its antigen is unknown. TCRdb keeps only in-frame clones here, not all; method: immunoSEQ multiplex PCR. The sample has approximately 29,000 clones; 90% are singletons. The sample belongs to a study of neoadjuvant nivolumab and ipilimumab in lung cancer. Study at large: Patients got nivolumab 3 mg/kg on days 1, 15 and 29; combination added ipilimumab 1 mg/kg day 1. Study-wide results and caveats: Resected tumors had greater TCR richness and clonality than uninvolved lung. Only two of four nivolumab-treated tumors gained richness and clonality by surgery. Pathologic regression was not significantly tied to TCR clonality.

The sequence came from an adult with non-small cell lung cancer. The material was peripheral blood, obtained after neoadjuvant nivolumab, alone or with ipilimumab, at or shortly before surgery.

CDR3 nucleotide sequence: TGTGCCAGCAGCCCGACAGGGGGGACTGAAGCTTTCTTT. This gives the protein CASSPTGGTEAFF. The chain has TRBV11-1 and TRBJ1-1, with 9 bases fitting TRBD1. V gave up 5 bases and J gave up 5 bases; unmatched junction bases: 3. Germline assignment: CDR1 SGHAT and CDR2 FQDESV (reference sequence). This CDR3 region has 13 residues.